The 3 T cell receptor beta chains presented below share a single source sample, sequenced in a study of cytomegalovirus exposure and HLA in healthy donors. Use of 60 Vbeta and 13 Jbeta primers characterized the PCR. Repertoires were generated with immunoSEQ multiplex PCR, while TCRdb's copy carries only in-frame clones and drops some. The table includes about 150,000 clones, roughly 80% detected once. Sequencing was performed on PBMCs. The origin of the receptors is a middle-aged woman in good health and CMV-seronegative.

J is TRBJ1-5 and V is TRBV28; a weak D match, TRBD1 (5 bases). CDR3 length equals 19 residues. Trimming stripped 2 bases from V and 3 bases from J, with 23 bases between. Germline CDR1 MDHEN, CDR2 SYDVKM. The CDR3 DNA reads as TGTGCCAGCAGTTTAACGTCAGGGTCGTCGGCAGGTTTCAATCAGCCCCAGCATTTT. This sequence encodes CASSLTSGSSAGFNQPQHF.

The V gene is TRBV6-5, the J gene TRBJ1-1; D possibly corresponds to TRBD1 (5 bases). The CDR3 has 15 amino acids. Trimming shortened V by 5 bases and J by 1 base, and 14 bases separated the two germline ends. CDR1 is MNHEY and CDR2 is SVGAGI in the germline V gene. The CDR3 sequence is CASSLTQTGNTEAFF. The CDR3 DNA reads as TGTGCCAGCAGTCTAACTCAAACAGGGAACACTGAAGCTTTCTTT.

The chain carries TRBV7-9 and TRBJ1-1; D is ambiguous. The CDR3 runs 14 residues. With 3 bases removed from V and 4 bases from J, the gap between germline ends came to 12 bases. Germline CDR1 reads SEHNR; CDR2 reads FQNEAQ (reference sequence). The CDR3 sequence: CASSLEGSGTEAFF. The CDR3 DNA follows: TGTGCCAGCAGCTTGGAAGGAAGCGGCACTGAAGCTTTCTTT.